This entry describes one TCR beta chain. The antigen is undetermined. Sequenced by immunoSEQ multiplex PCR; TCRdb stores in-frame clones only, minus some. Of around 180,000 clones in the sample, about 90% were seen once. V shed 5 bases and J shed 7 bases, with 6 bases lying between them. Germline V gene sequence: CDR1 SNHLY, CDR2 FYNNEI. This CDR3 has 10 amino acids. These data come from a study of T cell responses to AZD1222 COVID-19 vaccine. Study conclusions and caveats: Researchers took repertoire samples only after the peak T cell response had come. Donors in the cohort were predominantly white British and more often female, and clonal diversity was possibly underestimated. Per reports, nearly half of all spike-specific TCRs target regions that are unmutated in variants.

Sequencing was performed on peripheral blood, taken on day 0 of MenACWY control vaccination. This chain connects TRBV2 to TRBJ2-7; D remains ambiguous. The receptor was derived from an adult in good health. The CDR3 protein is CASSQEEQYF. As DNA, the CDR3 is TGTGCCAGCAGTCAGGAGGAGCAGTACTTC.